Listed below are T cell receptor beta chains from one sample, sequenced in a study of long-term antiretroviral therapy in people with HIV. Only in-frame clones appear in the TCRdb table, and some are missing; sequencing was by immunoSEQ multiplex PCR. The top ten clones hold around 7.8% of a sample with 30,000 or so clones, 70% to 90% of them seen once. The sequenced sample was unsorted PBMCs, obtained about 5 years before starting antiretroviral therapy. These receptors originate from a man between 50 and 59 years old with HIV. Each CDR3 is given with its conserved first and last residue. D genes are given only for firm matches. Expanded clones get a size class; other rows say once, few or many, or leave the size out.

CDR3nt	CDR3aa	d_gene	abundance	v_gene	j_gene
TGCGCCAGCAGCCAATTAACGGGGACAGGAAACACAGATACGCAGTATTTT	CASSQLTGTGNTDTQYF	TRBD1	-	TRBV4-3	TRBJ2-3
TGTGCCAGCAGCGGGGGGACAGGGAGTCCCAATCAGCCCCAGCATTTT	CASSGGTGSPNQPQHF	TRBD1	-	TRBV9	TRBJ1-5
TGTGCCAGCAGCAATGGACAGACCCAGTACTTC	CASSNGQTQYF	-	-	TRBV27	TRBJ2-5
TGTGCCAGCTCACCACCGACACACAGGGGAACGAATGAGCAGTTCTTC	CASSPPTHRGTNEQFF	TRBD1	-	TRBV18	TRBJ2-1
TGTGCCAGCAGCTTGGTGCCCGACGTTTATGGCTACACCTTC	CASSLVPDVYGYTF	-	once	TRBV5-5	TRBJ1-2
TGCGCCAGCAGCTTGAATAGCGGGACCTACAATGAGCAGTTCTTC	CASSLNSGTYNEQFF	TRBD2	once	TRBV5-1	TRBJ2-1
TGCGCCAGCAGCCTGGCCGGGCTAGCGGGAGAGGAGCAGTACTTC	CASSLAGLAGEEQYF	TRBD2	-	TRBV5-1	TRBJ2-7
TGTGCCAGCAGCTCGACAGGGAGATATGGCTACACCTTC	CASSSTGRYGYTF	TRBD1	-	TRBV27	TRBJ1-2
TGTGCCAGCTCACCAGGGCAGGGGGATCAGCCCCAGCATTTT	CASSPGQGDQPQHF	TRBD1	-	TRBV18	TRBJ1-5
TGTGCCAGCAGCTTATGGTCACAAATCATGAACACTGAAGCTTTCTTT	CASSLWSQIMNTEAFF	-	-	TRBV11-2	TRBJ1-1
TGTGCCAGCAGTGGGGAATGGAGAACTAATGAAAAACTGTTTTTT	CASSGEWRTNEKLFF	-	-	TRBV5-5	TRBJ1-4
TGTGCCAGCTCCGTGGCGGGGGGCGATAACAATGAGCAGTTCTTC	CASSVAGGDNNEQFF	TRBD2	-	TRBV2	TRBJ2-1
TGTGCCAGCAGCGTAAGGCTAGCGGGGGCTGGAGAGACCCAGTACTTC	CASSVRLAGAGETQYF	TRBD2	-	TRBV9	TRBJ2-5
TGTGCCAGCGCGCCCGGGCGTAGTAAAGAGACCCAGTACTTC	CASAPGRSKETQYF	-	-	TRBV5-4	TRBJ2-5
TGTGCCAGCACCCCTATCTCACGGTCCTATGGCTACACCTTC	CASTPISRSYGYTF	-	-	TRBV7-2	TRBJ1-2